This T cell receptor (beta chain) emerged from a study of vaccination and CD4 T cells after COVID-19. About the research overall: At a median about 95 days (range 35 to 161) after diagnosis, post-COVID samples were drawn.

V was shortened by 6 bases and J by 4 bases, with 11 bases between the two germline ends. Germline loops: CDR1 KGHDR, CDR2 SFDVKD. The CDR3 has 14 residues. Regarding this clonotype: Its antigen is unknown.

Sequenced with the Oncomine TCR Beta short-read assay was DNA taken from cultured CD4+ T cells. One entry per CDR3 protein, called by TCRdb with MiXCR from the PCR reads. The table includes about 11,000 distinct CDR3 sequences, 70% detected once. As to treatment: roughly ten-day PBMC culture with coronavirus spike peptide pools or control peptides (ViraFEST assay). The sample comprised CD4+ T cells from blood, cultured in vitro. The clonotype originates from a human donor who had recovered from COVID-19. V usage is TRBV24-1 and J usage is TRBJ2-2; D is unclear. The CDR3: CATSPRWGTGELFF. The CDR3 DNA follows: TGTGCCACCAGTCCCAGGTGGGGCACCGGGGAGCTGTTTTTT.